This TCR beta chain was captured by sequencing in a study of cytotoxic CD8 clonotypes in ibrutinib-treated CLL. Looking at the study overall: The cohort had around 11 relapsed/refractory and some 16 treatment-naive patients, 17 to 18 IGHV unmutated.

TCR beta libraries used approximately 1.8 micrograms of genomic DNA from cryopreserved PBMCs. General study results and limits: Once treatment began, public clonotypes, which were uncommon, contracted or stayed stable. Samples were collected at differing times from sustained-remission and progressing patients.

The repertoire was sequenced with immunoSEQ multiplex PCR; TCRdb's copy has only in-frame clones and lacks some. The sample contains around 150,000 clones, around 84% of which appear only once. Germline V gene data show CDR1 as PRHDT and CDR2 as FYEKMQ (reference sequence). The germline V and J ends were trimmed by 7 bases and 8 bases, with 20 bases remaining between them. The CDR3 contains 14 residues. In the case of this clone: The antigen is unknown.

The TCR was taken from a human donor with chronic lymphocytic leukemia. Sequenced here: PBMCs, sampled after 36 months of ibrutinib treatment. The chain joins TRBV13 to TRBJ1-2; a weak D match, TRBD1 (5 bases). The CDR3 region has the DNA TGTGCCAGCACATTTAGCCCGGGGGGTGAGGGCTACACCTTC. It yields the protein CASTFSPGGEGYTF.